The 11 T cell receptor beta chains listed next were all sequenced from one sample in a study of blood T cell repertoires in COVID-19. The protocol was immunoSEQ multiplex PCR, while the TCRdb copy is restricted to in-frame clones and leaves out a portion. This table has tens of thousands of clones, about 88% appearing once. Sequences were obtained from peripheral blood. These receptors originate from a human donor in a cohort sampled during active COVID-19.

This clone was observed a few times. The DNA of the CDR3 is TGTGCCAGTAGTATGCTAGACCCGAATCAGCCCCAGCATTTT. Translation gives CASSMLDPNQPQHF. This chain uses TRBV19 with TRBJ1-5; D is unclear. The germline V gene has CDR1 LNHDA and CDR2 SQIVND (reference sequence). This CDR3 is built from 14 residues. Trimming took 3 bases from V and 4 from J, leaving 10 bases between them.

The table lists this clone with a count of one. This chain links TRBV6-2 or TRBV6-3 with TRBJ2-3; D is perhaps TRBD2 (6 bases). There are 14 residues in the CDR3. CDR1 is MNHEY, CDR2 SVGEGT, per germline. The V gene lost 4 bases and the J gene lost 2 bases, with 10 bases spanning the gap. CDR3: CASSWDSPTDTQYF. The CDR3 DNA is TGTGCCAGCAGTTGGGACTCCCCCACAGATACGCAGTATTTT.

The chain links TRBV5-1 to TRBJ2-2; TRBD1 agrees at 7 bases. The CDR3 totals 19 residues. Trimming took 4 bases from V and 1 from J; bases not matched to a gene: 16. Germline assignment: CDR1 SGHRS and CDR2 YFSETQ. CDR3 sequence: CASSRGTGVTGLNTGELFF. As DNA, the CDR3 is TGCGCCAGCAGCCGGGGTACAGGGGTGACCGGGCTGAACACCGGGGAGCTGTTTTTT.

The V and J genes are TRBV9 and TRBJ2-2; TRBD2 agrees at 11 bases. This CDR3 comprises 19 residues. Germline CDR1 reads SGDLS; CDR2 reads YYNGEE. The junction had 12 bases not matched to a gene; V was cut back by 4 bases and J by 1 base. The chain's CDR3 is CASSPVPSGGTRNTGELFF. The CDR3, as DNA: TGTGCCAGCAGCCCCGTGCCTAGCGGGGGGACCCGGAACACCGGGGAGCTGTTTTTT.

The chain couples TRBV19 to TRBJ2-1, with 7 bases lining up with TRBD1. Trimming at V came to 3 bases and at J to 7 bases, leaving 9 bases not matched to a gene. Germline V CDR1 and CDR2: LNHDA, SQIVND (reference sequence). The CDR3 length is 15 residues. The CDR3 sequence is CASSIIRQGGNEQFF. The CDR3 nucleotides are TGTGCCAGTAGTATCATCCGACAGGGCGGGAATGAGCAGTTCTTC.

The CDR3 DNA reads as TGTGCCAGCAGCTTAGTGAGTACTGTCTCTGGGGCCAACGTCCTGACTTTC. The encoded protein is CASSLVSTVSGANVLTF. J is TRBJ2-6 and V is TRBV11-2; D ambiguous. The V end was cut by 1 base, the J end by 0 bases, with 10 bases between. The CDR3 runs 17 residues. The V gene's germline CDR1 is SGHAT and CDR2 FQNNGV.

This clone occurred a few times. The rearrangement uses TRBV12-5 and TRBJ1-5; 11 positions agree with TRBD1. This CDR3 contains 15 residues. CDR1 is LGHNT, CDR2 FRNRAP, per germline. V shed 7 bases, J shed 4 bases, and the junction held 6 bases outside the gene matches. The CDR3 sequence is CASVTDRGLNQPQHF. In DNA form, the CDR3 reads TGTGCTAGTGTTACGGACAGGGGGCTAAATCAGCCCCAGCATTTT. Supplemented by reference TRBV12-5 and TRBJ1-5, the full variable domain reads DARVTQTPRHKVTEMGQEVTMRCQPILGHNTVFWYRQTMMQGLELLAYFRNRAPLDDSGMPKDRFSAEMPDATLATLKIQPSEPRDSAVYFCASVTDRGLNQPQHFGDGTRLSIL.

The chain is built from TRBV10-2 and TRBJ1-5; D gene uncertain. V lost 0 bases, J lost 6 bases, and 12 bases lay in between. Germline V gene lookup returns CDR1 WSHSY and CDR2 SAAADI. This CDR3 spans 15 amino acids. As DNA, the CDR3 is TGCGCCAGCAGTGAGTCGGCGGTCATCCCTCAGCCCCAGCATTTT. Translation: CASSESAVIPQPQHF.

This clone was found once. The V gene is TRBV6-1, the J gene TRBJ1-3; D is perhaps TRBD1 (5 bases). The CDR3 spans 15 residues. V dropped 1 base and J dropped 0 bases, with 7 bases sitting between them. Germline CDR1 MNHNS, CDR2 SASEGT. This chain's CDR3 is CASSEDRGSGNTIYF. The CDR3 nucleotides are TGTGCCAGCAGTGAAGATAGGGGCTCTGGAAACACCATATATTTT.

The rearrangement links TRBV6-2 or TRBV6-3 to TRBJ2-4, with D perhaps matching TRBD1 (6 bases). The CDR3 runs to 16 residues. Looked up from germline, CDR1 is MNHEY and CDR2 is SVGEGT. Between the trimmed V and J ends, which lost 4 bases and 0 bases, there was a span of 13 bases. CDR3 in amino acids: CASSSGQTLAKNIQYF. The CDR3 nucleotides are TGTGCCAGCAGTTCTGGACAGACATTAGCCAAAAACATTCAGTACTTC.

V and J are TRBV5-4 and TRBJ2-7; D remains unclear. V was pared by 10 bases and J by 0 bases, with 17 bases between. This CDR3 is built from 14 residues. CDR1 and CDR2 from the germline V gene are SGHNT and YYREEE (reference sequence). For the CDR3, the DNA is TGTGCCGCAAAGACGGAGCTCCTCTCCTACGAGCAGTACTTC. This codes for CAAKTELLSYEQYF. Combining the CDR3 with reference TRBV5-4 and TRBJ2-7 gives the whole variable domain ETGVTQSPTHLIKTRGQQVTLRCSSQSGHNTVSWYQQALGQGPQFIFQYYREEENGRGNFPPRFSGLQFPNYSSELNVNALELDDSALYLCAAKTELLSYEQYFGPGTRLTVT.